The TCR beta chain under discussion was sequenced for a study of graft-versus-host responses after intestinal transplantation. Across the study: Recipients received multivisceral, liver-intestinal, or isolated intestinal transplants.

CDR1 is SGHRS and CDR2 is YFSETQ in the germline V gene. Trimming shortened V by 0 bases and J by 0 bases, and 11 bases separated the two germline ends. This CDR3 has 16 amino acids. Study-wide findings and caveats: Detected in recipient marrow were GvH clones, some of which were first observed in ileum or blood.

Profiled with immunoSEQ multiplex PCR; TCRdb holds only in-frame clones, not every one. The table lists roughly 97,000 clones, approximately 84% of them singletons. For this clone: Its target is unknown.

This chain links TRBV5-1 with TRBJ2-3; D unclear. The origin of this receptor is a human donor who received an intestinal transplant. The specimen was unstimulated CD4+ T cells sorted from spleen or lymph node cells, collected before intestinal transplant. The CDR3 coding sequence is TGCGCCAGCAGCTTGGATGGGATTCGGAGCACAGATACGCAGTATTTT. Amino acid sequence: CASSLDGIRSTDTQYF.